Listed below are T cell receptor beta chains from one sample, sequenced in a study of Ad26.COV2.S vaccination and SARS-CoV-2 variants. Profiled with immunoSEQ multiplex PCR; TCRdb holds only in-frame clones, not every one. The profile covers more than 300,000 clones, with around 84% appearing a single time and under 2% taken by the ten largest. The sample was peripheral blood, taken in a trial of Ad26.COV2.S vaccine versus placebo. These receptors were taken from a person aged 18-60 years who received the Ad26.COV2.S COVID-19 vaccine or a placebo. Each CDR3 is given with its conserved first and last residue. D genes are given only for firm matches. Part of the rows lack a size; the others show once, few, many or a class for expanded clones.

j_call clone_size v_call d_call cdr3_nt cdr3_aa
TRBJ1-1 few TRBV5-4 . TGTGCCAGCAGCTTGGCCTTTAGGGGGATCACTGAAGCTTTCTTT CASSLAFRGITEAFF
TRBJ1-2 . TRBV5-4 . TGTGCCAGCAGCTTGGACGCGGGGCCCTATGGCTACACCTTC CASSLDAGPYGYTF
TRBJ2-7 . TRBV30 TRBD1 TGTGCCTGGAGACGGACAGGCGGTGAGCAGTACTTC CAWRRTGGEQYF
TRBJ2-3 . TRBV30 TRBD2 TGTGCCTTAAGACTAGCGGGGGCCCCAGATACGCAGTATTTT CALRLAGAPDTQYF
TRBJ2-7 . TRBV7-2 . TGTGCCAGCAGCTTAGGCGTGGTCCGCCTCTCCTACGAGCAGTACTTC CASSLGVVRLSYEQYF
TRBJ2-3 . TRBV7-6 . TGTGCCAGCAGCTTTCCGATCGGCGGGTCTAGCACAGATACGCAGTATTTT CASSFPIGGSSTDTQYF
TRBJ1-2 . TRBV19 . TGTGCCAGTAGTATTGCCAGGGCTGGCTACACCTTC CASSIARAGYTF
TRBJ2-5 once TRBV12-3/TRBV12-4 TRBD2 TGTGCCACCAGCGGGGGCTCGGGGGGGACCCAGTACTTC CATSGGSGGTQYF
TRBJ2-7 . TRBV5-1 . TGCGCCAGCAGCTTGGAAAGTGGAAGGGGCAGCTACGAGCAGTACTTC CASSLESGRGSYEQYF
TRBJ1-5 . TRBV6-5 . TGTGCCAGCAGTAGATCCACGGGAAATCAGCCCCAGCATTTT CASSRSTGNQPQHF
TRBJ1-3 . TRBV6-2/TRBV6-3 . TGTGCCAGCAGCTGGACAGCTGGAAACACCATATATTTT CASSWTAGNTIYF
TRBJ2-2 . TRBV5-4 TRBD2 TGTGCCAGCAGCTTGGGGACTAGAAGAAACACCGGGGAGCTGTTTTTT CASSLGTRRNTGELFF
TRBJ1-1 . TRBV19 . TGTGCCAGTAGTTATTCTGGTGCGAACACTGAAGCTTTCTTT CASSYSGANTEAFF
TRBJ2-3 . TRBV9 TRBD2 TGTGCCAGCAGCGGTGGACTAGGCAACGCAGATACGCAGTATTTT CASSGGLGNADTQYF
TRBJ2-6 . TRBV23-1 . TGCGCCAGCAGTCAATCGGCCTCTCCTGGGGCCAACGTCCTGACTTTC CASSQSASPGANVLTF
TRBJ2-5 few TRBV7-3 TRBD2 TGTGCCAGCAGCGGGACTAGCCAAGAGACCCAGTACTTC CASSGTSQETQYF
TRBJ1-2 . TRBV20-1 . TGCAGTGCTAGTACCCTAGAGGGGCCGGCATATGGCTACACCTTC CSASTLEGPAYGYTF
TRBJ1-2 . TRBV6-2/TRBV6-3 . TGTGCCAGCAGTACCCGGAAGTCATTGACCTTGGCCTACACCTTC CASSTRKSLTLAYTF
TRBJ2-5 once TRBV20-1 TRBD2 TGCAGTGCTAGTAGGGCTAGCGGGCAAGAGACCCAGTACTTC CSASRASGQETQYF
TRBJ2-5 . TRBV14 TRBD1 TGTGCCAGCAGCGACCTTTACCTCACAGGGGGTAGGGAGACCCAGTACTTC CASSDLYLTGGRETQYF
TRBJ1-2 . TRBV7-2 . TGTGCCAGCAGCTTAGCGGCCAGGTCTAACTATGGCTACACCTTC CASSLAARSNYGYTF
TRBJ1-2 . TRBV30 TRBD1 TGTGCCTGGAGCCATCCTCGGGACAGTAGGACATACTATGGCTACACCTTC CAWSHPRDSRTYYGYTF
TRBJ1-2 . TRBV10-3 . TGTGCCATCAGTGAGGATGGATATGGCTACACCTTC CAISEDGYGYTF
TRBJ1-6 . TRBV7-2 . TGTGCCAGCAGCTCAGTACAGGGACCCCTCCACTTT CASSSVQGPLHF
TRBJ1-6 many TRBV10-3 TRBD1 TGTGCCATCAGTGAGCCCGGGACAGGGGCCTATAATTCACCCCTCCACTTT CAISEPGTGAYNSPLHF
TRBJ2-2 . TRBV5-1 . TGCGCCAGCAGCTTGGGGATGTTGAAGTCCGGGGTAGGGGAGCTGTTTTTT CASSLGMLKSGVGELFF
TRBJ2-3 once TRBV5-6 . TGTGCCAGCAGCTTGGGCGGGATTCCAGATACGCAGTATTTT CASSLGGIPDTQYF
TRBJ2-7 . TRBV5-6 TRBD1 TGTGCCAGCTGGGACAGGTTAGCCTACGAGCAGTACTTC CASWDRLAYEQYF
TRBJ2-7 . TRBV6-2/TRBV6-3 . TGTGCCAGCAGTTACTCGAGCAGTTACGAGCAGTACTTC CASSYSSSYEQYF
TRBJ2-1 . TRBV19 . TGTGCCAGTAGTAACTACAATGAGCAGTTCTTC CASSNYNEQFF
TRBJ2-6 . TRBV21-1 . TGTGCCAGCAGCAAATATGAAGGGTTTGGGGCCAACGTCCTGACTTTC CASSKYEGFGANVLTF
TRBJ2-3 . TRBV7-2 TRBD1 TGTGCCAGCAGCACTAGACAGGGAAGGTTCGCAGATACGCAGTATTTT CASSTRQGRFADTQYF
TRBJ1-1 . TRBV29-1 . TGCAGCGTTCGCATCGAAACAGGGAAGGCTTTCTTT CSVRIETGKAFF
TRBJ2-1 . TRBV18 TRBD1 TGTGCCAGCTCAAGGGACAGGCGAAACAATGAGCAGTTCTTC CASSRDRRNNEQFF
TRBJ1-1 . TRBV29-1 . TGCAGCGGGGTGAACACTGAAGCTTTCTTT CSGVNTEAFF
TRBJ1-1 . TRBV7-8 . TGTGCCAGCAGCTTGAGGGCAGGGGTGAACACTGAAGCTTTCTTT CASSLRAGVNTEAFF
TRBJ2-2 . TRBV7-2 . TGTGCCAGCAGCCCCAACTCCCACGTGAACACCGGGGAGCTGTTTTTT CASSPNSHVNTGELFF
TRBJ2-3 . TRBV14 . TGTGCCAGCAGCCAAGAGGGGACATCAGTACGGGATACGCAGTATTTT CASSQEGTSVRDTQYF
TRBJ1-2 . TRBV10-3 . TGTGCCATCAGTGAGTCGGGCACAGGAGAAAGCTACACCTTC CAISESGTGESYTF
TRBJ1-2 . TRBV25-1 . TGTGCCAGCAGTGGAGGAGACTATGGCTACACCTTC CASSGGDYGYTF
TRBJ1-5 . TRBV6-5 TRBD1 TGTGCCAGCTCCCCCGACAGGGTCGCTCGGCCCCAGCATTTT CASSPDRVARPQHF
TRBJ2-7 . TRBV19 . TGTGCCAGTAGTAATTCCGAGGGTACCTACGAGCAGTACTTC CASSNSEGTYEQYF
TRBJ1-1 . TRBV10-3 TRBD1 TGTGCCATCAGTCGAGCCCGGACAGGACTTAACACTGAAGCTTTCTTT CAISRARTGLNTEAFF
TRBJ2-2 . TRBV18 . TGTGCCAGCTCACCAGGGACCGGGGAGCTGTTTTTT CASSPGTGELFF
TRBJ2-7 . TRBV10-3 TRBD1 TGTGCCATCAGTTTGGACAGGGCCTTCTACGAGCAGTACTTC CAISLDRAFYEQYF
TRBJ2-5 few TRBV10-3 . TGTGCCATCAGCCCCGGGACGCAAGAGACCCAGTACTTC CAISPGTQETQYF
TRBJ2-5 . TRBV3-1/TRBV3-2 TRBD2 TGTGCCAGCGGAACTAGCGGGGAGGATACCCAGTACTTC CASGTSGEDTQYF
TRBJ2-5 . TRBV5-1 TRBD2 TGCGCCAGCCGCAGACTAGCGGGGGTCGAGACCCAGTACTTC CASRRLAGVETQYF